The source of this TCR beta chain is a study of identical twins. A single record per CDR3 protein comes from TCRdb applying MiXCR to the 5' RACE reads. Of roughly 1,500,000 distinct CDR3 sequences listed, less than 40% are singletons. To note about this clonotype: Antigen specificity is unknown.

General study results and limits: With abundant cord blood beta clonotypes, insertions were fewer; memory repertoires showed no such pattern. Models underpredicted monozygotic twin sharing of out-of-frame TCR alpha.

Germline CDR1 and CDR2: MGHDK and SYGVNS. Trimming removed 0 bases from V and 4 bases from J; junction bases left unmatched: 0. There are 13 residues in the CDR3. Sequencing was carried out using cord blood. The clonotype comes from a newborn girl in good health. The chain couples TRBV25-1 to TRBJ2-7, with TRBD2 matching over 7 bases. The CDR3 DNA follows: TGTGCCAGCAGTGAATATAGCGGGTACGAGCAGTACTTC. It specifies CASSEYSGYEQYF.